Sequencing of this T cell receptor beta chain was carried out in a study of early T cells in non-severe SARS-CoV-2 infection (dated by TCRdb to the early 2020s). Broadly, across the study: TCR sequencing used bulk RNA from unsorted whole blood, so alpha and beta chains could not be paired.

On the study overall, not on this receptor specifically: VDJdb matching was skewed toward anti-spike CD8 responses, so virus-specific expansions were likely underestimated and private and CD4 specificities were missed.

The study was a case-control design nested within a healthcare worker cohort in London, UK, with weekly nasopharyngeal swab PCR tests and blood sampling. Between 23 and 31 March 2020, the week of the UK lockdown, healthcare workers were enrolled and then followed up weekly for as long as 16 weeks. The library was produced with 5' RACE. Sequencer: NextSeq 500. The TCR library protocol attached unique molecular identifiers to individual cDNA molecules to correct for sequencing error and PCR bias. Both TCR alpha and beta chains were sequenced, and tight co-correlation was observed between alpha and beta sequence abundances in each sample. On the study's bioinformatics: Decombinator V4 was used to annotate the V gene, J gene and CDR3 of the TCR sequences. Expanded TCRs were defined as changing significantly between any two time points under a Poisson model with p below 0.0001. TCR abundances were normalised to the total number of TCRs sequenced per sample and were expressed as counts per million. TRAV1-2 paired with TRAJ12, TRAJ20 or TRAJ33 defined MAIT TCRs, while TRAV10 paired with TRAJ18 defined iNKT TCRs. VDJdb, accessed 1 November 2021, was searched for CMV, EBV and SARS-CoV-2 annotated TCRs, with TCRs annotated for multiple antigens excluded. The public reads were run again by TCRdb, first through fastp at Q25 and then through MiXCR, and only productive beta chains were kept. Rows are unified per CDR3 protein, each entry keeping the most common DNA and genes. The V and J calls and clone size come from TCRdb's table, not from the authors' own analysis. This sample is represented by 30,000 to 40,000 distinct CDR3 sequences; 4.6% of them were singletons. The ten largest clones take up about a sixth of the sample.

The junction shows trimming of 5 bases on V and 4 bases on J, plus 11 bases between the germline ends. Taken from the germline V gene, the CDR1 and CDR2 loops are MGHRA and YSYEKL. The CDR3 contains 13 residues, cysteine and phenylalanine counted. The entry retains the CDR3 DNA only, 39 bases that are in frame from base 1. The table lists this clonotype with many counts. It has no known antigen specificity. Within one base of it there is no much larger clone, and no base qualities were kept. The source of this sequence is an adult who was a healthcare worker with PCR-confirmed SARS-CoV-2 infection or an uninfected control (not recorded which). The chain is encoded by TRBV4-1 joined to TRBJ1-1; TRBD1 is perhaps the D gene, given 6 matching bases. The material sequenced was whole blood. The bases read TGCGCCAGCAGCAGGGGGGCGACCACTGAAGCTTTCTTT. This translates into CASSRGATTEAFF.